This record covers a single T cell receptor beta chain. Its antigen is unidentified. The data derive from a study of blood T cells in healthy people across ages. Study results and limitations: PBMC samples, being unsorted, prevented any conclusive comparison of naive and antigen-experienced cells. The donors' CMV status was not determined, possibly confounding changes in expanded clonotypes.

Using a J-beta primer mix together with a sample-barcoded 5' primer, a second PCR was run for about 7 to 12 cycles. Each CDR3 protein gets one entry after TCRdb re-called the 5' RACE reads with MiXCR. Of fewer than 800,000 distinct CDR3 sequences in the sample, roughly 50% were seen once. The germline gives CDR1 LNHNV, CDR2 YYDKDF (reference sequence). The V end was cut by 8 bases, the J end by 9 bases, with 26 bases between. CDR3 length equals 16 residues. The TCR was taken from a woman between 55 and 75 years old in good health. Sequencing input: blood. The chain is built from TRBV15 and TRBJ2-1, with D hard to call. The CDR3 protein is CATLYAVLVVGSEQFF. For the CDR3, the DNA is TGTGCCACCTTGTATGCCGTGCTGGTAGTCGGCAGTGAGCAGTTCTTC.